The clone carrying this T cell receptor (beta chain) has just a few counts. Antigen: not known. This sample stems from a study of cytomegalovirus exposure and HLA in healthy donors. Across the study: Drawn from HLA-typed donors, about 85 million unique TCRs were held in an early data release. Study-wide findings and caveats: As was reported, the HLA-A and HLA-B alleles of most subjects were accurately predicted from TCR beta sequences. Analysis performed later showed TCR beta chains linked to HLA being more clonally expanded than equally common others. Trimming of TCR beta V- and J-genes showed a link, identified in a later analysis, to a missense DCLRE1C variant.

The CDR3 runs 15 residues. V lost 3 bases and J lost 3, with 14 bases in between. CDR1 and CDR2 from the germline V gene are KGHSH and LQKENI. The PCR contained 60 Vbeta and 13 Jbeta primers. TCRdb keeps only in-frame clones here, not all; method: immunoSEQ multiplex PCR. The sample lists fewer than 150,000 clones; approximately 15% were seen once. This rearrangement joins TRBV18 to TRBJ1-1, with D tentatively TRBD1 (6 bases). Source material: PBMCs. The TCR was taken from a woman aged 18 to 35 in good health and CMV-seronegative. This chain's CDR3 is CASSPQQGFDTEAFF. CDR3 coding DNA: TGTGCCAGCTCACCGCAACAGGGCTTCGACACTGAAGCTTTCTTT.